The 15 T cell receptor beta chains presented below share a single source sample, sequenced in a study of cytomegalovirus exposure and HLA in healthy donors. Use of 60 Vbeta and 13 Jbeta primers characterized the PCR. Profiled with immunoSEQ multiplex PCR; TCRdb holds only in-frame clones, not every one. The sample yields approximately 170,000 clones, 85% seen once. The specimen was PBMCs. Every receptor here comes from a boy aged 2 to 9 in good health and CMV-seronegative.

The chain couples TRBV6-1 to TRBJ1-1, with TRBD1 matching over 7 bases. Germline lookup yields CDR1 MNHNS and CDR2 SASEGT. This CDR3 spans 14 amino acids. V lost 5 bases and J lost 1; bases outside the gene matches: 4. The CDR3 loop is CASSLGQTNTEAFF. The CDR3, as DNA: TGTGCCAGCAGTCTGGGACAGACGAACACTGAAGCTTTCTTT.

The rearrangement joins TRBV5-1 to TRBJ2-7, with 7 bases aligning to TRBD2. J gave up 3 bases and V 0 bases, and 12 bases lay outside the gene matches. Germline V gene data show CDR1 as SGHRS and CDR2 as YFSETQ. The CDR3 covers 17 residues. CDR3 amino acids: CASSLVYAGLPNYEQYF. The CDR3 region has the DNA TGCGCCAGCAGCTTGGTTTACGCGGGACTACCTAACTACGAGCAGTACTTC.

The chain employs TRBV19 and TRBJ2-5; unclear D gene. The germline V gene has CDR1 LNHDA and CDR2 SQIVND (reference sequence). The CDR3 is 13 amino acids. The ends were cut back, 5 bases at V and 2 bases at J, with 9 bases in the middle. This CDR3 is CASSSGGQETQYF. CDR3 in DNA: TGTGCCAGTAGTTCAGGTGGGCAAGAGACCCAGTACTTC.

The chain joins TRBV5-1 to TRBJ1-4; D perhaps matches TRBD1 (5 bases). CDR1 and CDR2 (germline): SGHRS, YFSETQ. This CDR3 comprises 16 residues. V gave up 4 bases and J gave up 0 bases, with 13 bases separating them. The CDR3 sequence: CASSRAGGPTNEKLFF. In DNA form, the CDR3 reads TGCGCCAGCAGCCGGGCGGGGGGACCAACTAATGAAAAACTGTTTTTT.

The chain recombines TRBV28 with TRBJ1-4; D uncertain. The CDR3 extends over 14 amino acids. The V end was cut by 3 bases, the J end by 8 bases, with 13 bases between. Germline-derived CDR1 and CDR2 are MDHEN and SYDVKM. The CDR3: CASSLVRGGEKLFF. The CDR3 nucleotides are TGTGCCAGCAGTTTGGTACGGGGAGGAGAAAAACTGTTTTTT. Looking up the rest from reference TRBV28 and TRBJ1-4 gives the full variable domain: DVKVTQSSRYLVKRTGEKVFLECVQDMDHENMFWYRQDPGLGLRLIYFSYDVKMKEKGDIPEGYSVSREKKERFSLILESASTNQTSMYLCASSLVRGGEKLFFGSGTQLSVL.

In this sample, this clone turned up once. The chain is built from TRBV5-1 and TRBJ1-1, with no clear D. The ends were cut back, 0 bases at V and 1 base at J, with 7 bases in the middle. The CDR3 sequence is 14 residues long. Germline V lookup: CDR1 SGHRS, CDR2 YFSETQ. CDR3 coding DNA: TGCGCCAGCAGCTTGGGGGCAGCGAACACTGAAGCTTTCTTT. Translation gives CASSLGAANTEAFF. The whole variable domain, remainder taken from reference TRBV5-1 and TRBJ1-1, is KAGVTQTPRYLIKTRGQQVTLSCSPISGHRSVSWYQQTPGQGLQFLFEYFSETQRNKGNFPGRFSGRQFSNSRSEMNVSTLELGDSALYLCASSLGAANTEAFFGQGTRLTVV.

In its sample, this clone was seen once. The V and J genes are TRBV6-1 and TRBJ1-3; D is uncertain. From germline, CDR1 is MNHNS and CDR2 SASEGT. V was trimmed by 6 bases and J by 0 bases, leaving 6 bases between them. CDR3 length: 13 residues. The CDR3 is CASRSSSGNTIYF. In nucleotides, the CDR3 is TGTGCCAGCAGATCCAGCTCTGGAAACACCATATATTTT.

This clone was detected a few times. CDR3: CASTTLGQINQPQHF. In DNA, the CDR3 is TGTGCCAGCACCACCCTGGGGCAGATTAATCAGCCCCAGCATTTT. The chain couples TRBV28 to TRBJ1-5, with D possibly TRBD1 on 5 matching bases. V dropped 7 bases and J dropped 4 bases, with 17 bases sitting between them. CDR1 is MDHEN, CDR2 SYDVKM, per germline. This CDR3 is built from 15 residues.

With regard to this clone: Germline and junction disagree at one end, which may indicate a read error. This chain links TRBV13 with TRBJ1-4; tentative D call: TRBD1 (5 bases). The CDR3 has 15 residues. Germline V lookup: CDR1 PRHDT, CDR2 FYEKMQ (reference sequence). In DNA form, the CDR3 reads TGTGCCAGCAGCATAGGGGCGGCAACTAATGAAAAACTGTTTTTT. Translating it yields CASSIGAATNEKLFF.

V and J are TRBV10-3 and TRBJ2-1, with a tentative D call TRBD2 (6 bases). With 6 bases removed from V and 0 bases from J, the gap between germline ends came to 18 bases. Germline CDR1 is ENHRY and CDR2 is SYGVKD. The CDR3 totals 17 residues. CDR3 bases: TGTGCCATCAGCGGGGGTCCCATCCGTAGCTCCTACAATGAGCAGTTCTTC. This codes for CAISGGPIRSSYNEQFF.

V is TRBV6-5 and J is TRBJ1-1; TRBD1 matches 9 bases. The ends lost 4 bases at V and 4 bases at J; junction bases unmatched: 4. Germline values: CDR1 MNHEY, CDR2 SVGAGI. The CDR3 is 14 residues long. CDR3 sequence reads: CASSSGTGLTEAFF. CDR3 coding DNA: TGTGCCAGCAGTTCTGGGACAGGGCTCACTGAAGCTTTCTTT.

V usage is TRBV5-5 and J usage is TRBJ2-3; 9 nucleotides align to TRBD2. The V gene's germline CDR1 is SGHKS and CDR2 YYEKEE (reference sequence). There are 17 residues in the CDR3. V trimming: 6 bases; J trimming: 0 bases; junction bases outside the gene matches: 11. CDR3 sequence reads: CASTFGPTSGSTDTQYF. The DNA of the CDR3 is TGTGCCAGCACCTTTGGCCCCACTAGCGGGAGCACAGATACGCAGTATTTT.

The CDR3 bases are TGTGCCAGCAGTACCCTGGACAGGGGTGCAGATACGCAGTATTTT. Its protein product is CASSTLDRGADTQYF. This sequence joins TRBV6-5 and TRBJ2-3; 9 nucleotides line up with TRBD1. The junction had 7 bases not matched to a gene; V was cut back by 5 bases and J by 4 bases. The CDR3 is made up of 15 amino acids. Germline V lookup: CDR1 MNHEY, CDR2 SVGAGI.

The chain combines TRBV19 with TRBJ1-5; D not certain. The CDR3 has 14 amino acids. The V end was cut by 7 bases, the J end by 3 bases, with 13 bases between. Germline-derived CDR1 and CDR2 are LNHDA and SQIVND (reference sequence). CDR3 region: CASKLLGDNQPQHF. CDR3 sequence (DNA): TGTGCCAGTAAGCTGTTGGGAGACAATCAGCCCCAGCATTTT.

This clone was found once. The chain uses TRBV27 and TRBJ1-5; tentatively, D is TRBD1 (6 bases). V was clipped by 6 bases and J by 5 bases, with 17 bases between them. Germline CDR1 is MNHEY and CDR2 is SMNVEV (reference sequence). This CDR3 contains 15 residues. The CDR3 loop reads CASRTGTDPYQPQHF. The CDR3 bases are TGTGCCAGCAGGACAGGCACAGACCCCTATCAGCCCCAGCATTTT.